This TCR beta chain was sequenced during a study of read filtering for tumor transcriptome and immune sequencing. As for the study in general: Whole-transcriptome libraries were prepared after DNase treatment.

Findings and caveats of the study: Without single-read clonotypes, shared clonotype proportions correlated more between IR-seq and RNA-seq.

The library was built from about 0.4 ug RNA with molecular barcoded adaptors for alpha/delta and beta/gamma chains. TCRdb itself ran the reads through MiXCR, one entry per CDR3 protein. The data contain over 55,000 distinct CDR3 sequences, about 14% of them singletons. To note about this clonotype: The antigen remains undetermined.

V shed 4 bases, J shed 8 bases, and the junction held 8 bases outside the gene matches. Germline-derived CDR1 and CDR2 are SGHRS and YFSETQ. The CDR3 contains 16 residues. The sequence was collected from a donor at least 40 years old with multiple myeloma. The chain links TRBV5-1 to TRBJ2-2, with 13 nucleotides matching TRBD2. The specimen sequenced was a population of CD138-negative cells sorted from bone marrow. CDR3 DNA: TGCGCCAGCAGCGGCGGACTAGCGGGAGTACGAGGGGAGCTGTTTTTT. The encoded protein is CASSGGLAGVRGELFF. Full variable domain (rest looked up from reference TRBV5-1 and TRBJ2-2): KAGVTQTPRYLIKTRGQQVTLSCSPISGHRSVSWYQQTPGQGLQFLFEYFSETQRNKGNFPGRFSGRQFSNSRSEMNVSTLELGDSALYLCASSGGLAGVRGELFFGEGSRLTVL.